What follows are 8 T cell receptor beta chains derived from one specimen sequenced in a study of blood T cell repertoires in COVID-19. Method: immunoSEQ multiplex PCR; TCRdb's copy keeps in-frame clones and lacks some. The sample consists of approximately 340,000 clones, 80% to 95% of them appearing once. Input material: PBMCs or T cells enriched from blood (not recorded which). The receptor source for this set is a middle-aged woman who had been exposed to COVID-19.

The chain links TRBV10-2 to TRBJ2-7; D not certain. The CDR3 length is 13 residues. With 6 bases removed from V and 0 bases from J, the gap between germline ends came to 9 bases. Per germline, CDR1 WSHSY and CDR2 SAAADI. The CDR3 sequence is CASRLRSSYEQYF. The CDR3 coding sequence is TGCGCCAGCAGGTTACGGAGCTCCTACGAGCAGTACTTC.

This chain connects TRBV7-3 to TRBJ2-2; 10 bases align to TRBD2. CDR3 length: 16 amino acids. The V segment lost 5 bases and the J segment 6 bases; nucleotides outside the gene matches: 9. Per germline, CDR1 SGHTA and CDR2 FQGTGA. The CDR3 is CASSHRLAGYSGELFF. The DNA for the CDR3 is TGTGCCAGCAGCCACCGACTAGCGGGTTATTCCGGGGAGCTGTTTTTT.

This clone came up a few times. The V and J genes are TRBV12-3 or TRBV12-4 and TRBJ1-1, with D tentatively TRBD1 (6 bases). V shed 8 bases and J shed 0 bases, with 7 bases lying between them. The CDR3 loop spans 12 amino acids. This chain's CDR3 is CASGQMNTEAFF. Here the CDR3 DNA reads TGTGCCAGCGGACAGATGAACACTGAAGCTTTCTTT.

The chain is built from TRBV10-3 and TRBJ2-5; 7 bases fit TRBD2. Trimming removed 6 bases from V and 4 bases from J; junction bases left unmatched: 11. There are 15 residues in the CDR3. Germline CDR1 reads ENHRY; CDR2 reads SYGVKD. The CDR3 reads CAISPRPGGLETQYF. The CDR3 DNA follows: TGTGCCATCAGCCCACGCCCCGGGGGGTTAGAGACCCAGTACTTC.

The CDR3 DNA sequence: TGTGCCATCACCGAAGGTAGCGGGGGCGATGAGCAGTTCTTC. This encodes CAITEGSGGDEQFF. The chain has TRBV10-3 and TRBJ2-1; 9 positions match TRBD2. With 7 bases clipped from V and 8 bases from J, the junction kept 9 bases outside the gene matches. The CDR3 is made up of 14 amino acids. Germline V lookup: CDR1 ENHRY, CDR2 SYGVKD.

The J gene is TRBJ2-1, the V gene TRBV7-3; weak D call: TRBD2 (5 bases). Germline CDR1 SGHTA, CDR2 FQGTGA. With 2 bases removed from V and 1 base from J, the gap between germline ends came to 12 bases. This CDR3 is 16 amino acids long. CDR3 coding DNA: TGTGCCAGCAGCTTATACCCACTAGGATCCTACAATGAGCAGTTCTTC. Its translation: CASSLYPLGSYNEQFF. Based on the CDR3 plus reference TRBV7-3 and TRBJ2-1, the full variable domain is GAGVSQTPSNKVTEKGKYVELRCDPISGHTALYWYRQSLGQGPEFLIYFQGTGAADDSGLPNDRFFAVRPEGSVSTLKIQRTERGDSAVYLCASSLYPLGSYNEQFFGPGTRLTVL.

The CDR3 protein is CASSRGQGNSPLHF. CDR3 in DNA: TGTGCCAGCTCACGGGGACAGGGGAATTCACCCCTCCACTTT. The V gene is TRBV18, the J gene TRBJ1-6; 10 bases fit TRBD1. Germline V gives CDR1 KGHSH, CDR2 LQKENI. The V segment lost 4 bases and the J segment 7 bases; nucleotides outside the gene matches: 1. The CDR3 runs 14 residues.

Here the CDR3 reads CATSRALAGPETQYF. The CDR3 bases are TGTGCCACCAGCAGAGCCCTAGCGGGTCCAGAGACCCAGTACTTC. V gene TRBV15 combines with J gene TRBJ2-5, with TRBD2 matching over 8 bases. The CDR3 contains 15 residues. The germline CDR1 and CDR2 sequences are LNHNV and YYDKDF (reference sequence). The trim removed 1 base at V and 4 bases at J, leaving 5 bases unmatched.